The rows below give T cell receptor beta chains drawn from one sample of a study of blood T cells in healthy people across ages. TCRdb analysed the 5' RACE reads with MiXCR anew, one entry per CDR3 protein. The sample has 600,000 to 850,000 distinct CDR3 sequences, roughly 25% seen once; the top ten hold 8% to 10%. These data were also filed under a second study, of T cells of mothers and their children.

Sequencing was done on a sample of blood. Every receptor here comes from a boy between 10 and 17 years old in good health. Both conserved end residues are part of each CDR3. A D gene is named only where the DNA matches it firmly. Size is stated for part of the rows, as once, few or many counts, or as a class when the clone is expanded.

j_call	v_call	clone_size	d_call	cdr3_aa	cdr3_nt
TRBJ1-5	TRBV27	few	-	CARMTDDNQPQHF	TGTGCCAGAATGACAGACGACAATCAGCCCCAGCATTTT
TRBJ2-7	TRBV6-2/TRBV6-3	-	-	CASSRLVLDEQYF	TGTGCCAGCAGTCGACTAGTACTGGACGAGCAGTACTTC
TRBJ2-5	TRBV25-1	-	-	CASSEWGSTGEQYF	TGTGCCAGCAGTGAATGGGGCAGCACGGGGGAGCAGTACTTC
TRBJ2-5	TRBV12-3/TRBV12-4	-	-	CASSGHPGETQYF	TGTGCCAGCAGCGGACACCCGGGGGAGACCCAGTACTTC
TRBJ2-7	TRBV18	-	TRBD1	CASSPGQGYSYEQYF	TGTGCCAGCTCACCTGGACAGGGATACTCCTACGAGCAGTACTTC
TRBJ2-3	TRBV4-2	-	-	CASSQTPGTPDTQYF	TGTGCCAGCAGCCAAACCCCCGGAACGCCAGATACGCAGTATTTT
TRBJ2-3	TRBV7-9	many	-	CASSLSLTDTQYF	TGTGCCAGCAGCTTAAGTCTAACAGATACGCAGTATTTT
TRBJ2-7	TRBV20-1	few	-	CSARYLRDSVYEQYF	TGCAGTGCTAGGTATCTCAGGGACTCTGTCTACGAGCAGTACTTC
TRBJ1-1	TRBV28	-	-	CASRGVSEAFF	TGTGCCAGCAGGGGGGTTTCTGAAGCTTTCTTT
TRBJ1-1	TRBV7-8	-	-	CASSLSSTTEAFF	TGTGCCAGCAGCTTATCCTCTACCACTGAAGCTTTCTTT